These 5 T cell receptor beta chains share one sample of origin, sequenced in a study of blood T cell repertoires in COVID-19. Libraries were prepared by immunoSEQ multiplex PCR; TCRdb keeps only in-frame clonotypes and omits some of them. Among around 250,000 clones listed, approximately 78% were seen once. Material for sequencing was peripheral blood. These receptors were obtained from a woman between 18 and 29 years old with acute or convalescent COVID-19.

The chain carries TRBV5-6 and TRBJ1-1, with 9 positions matching TRBD1. Per the germline V gene, CDR1 is SGHDT and CDR2 is YYEEEE. J gave up 4 bases and V 6 bases, and 13 bases lay outside the gene matches. This CDR3 contains 16 residues. Here the CDR3 reads CASTRDRGTFATEAFF. The CDR3 coding sequence is TGTGCCAGCACCCGTGACAGGGGGACTTTCGCCACTGAAGCTTTCTTT.

The rearrangement uses TRBV25-1 and TRBJ2-1; TRBD2 is a possible D gene (5 bases). This CDR3 has 15 residues. CDR1 is MGHDK and CDR2 is SYGVNS in the germline V gene. The V end lost 6 bases, the J end lost 1 base, and 13 bases lay between the germline ends. The DNA for the CDR3 is TGTGCCAGCAGCGCGTTTGAGGGATCCTACAATGAGCAGTTCTTC. Translation: CASSAFEGSYNEQFF.

The chain employs TRBV14 and TRBJ1-1, with a weak D call TRBD1 (6 bases). CDR1 and CDR2 from the germline V gene are SGHDN and FVKESK. The CDR3 length is 14 residues. Trimming left V 6 bases short and J 0 bases short, with 11 bases between. In DNA, the CDR3 is TGTGCCAGCAGACCAGGGGCGATGAACACTGAAGCTTTCTTT. This encodes CASRPGAMNTEAFF.

The chain employs TRBV5-5 and TRBJ2-7; 8 bases match TRBD2. The V and J ends lost 3 bases and 3 bases, in that order; junction bases with no gene match: 20. CDR1 SGHKS and CDR2 YYEKEE come from the germline V gene (reference sequence). The CDR3 extends over 19 amino acids. The chain's CDR3 is CASSSRSPSLLSGNYEQYF. The CDR3 coding sequence is TGTGCCAGCAGCTCCCGTTCGCCTTCCCTTCTTAGCGGGAACTACGAGCAGTACTTC.

About this clone itself: This same CDR3 is encoded by further DNA sequences in the sample. The chain recombines TRBV19 with TRBJ1-2; D remains unclear. CDR1 is LNHDA and CDR2 is SQIVND in the germline V gene (reference sequence). The CDR3 runs to 14 residues. V lost 1 base and J lost 0, with 6 bases in between. The CDR3 region is CASSIGSANYGYTF. The DNA of the CDR3 is TGTGCCAGTAGTATAGGTTCAGCTAACTATGGCTACACCTTC.